These T cell receptor beta chains were read from a single sample in a study of response to subunit inactivated influenza vaccine. TCRdb redid the calling of the RT-PCR reads with MiXCR, one entry per CDR3 protein. The table has 400,000 to 650,000 distinct CDR3 sequences, 6% to 9% seen once. The sample consisted of PBMCs from blood, taken around 25 months after vaccination. The receptors shown here come from a man between 45 and 75 years old who received an inactivated influenza vaccine. The CDR3 runs from the conserved cysteine through the conserved F or W. The order of the fields is V gene, J gene, D gene, clone size, CDR3 protein, CDR3 DNA. The D gene is left open where the match is weak. Only some rows state a clone size, as once, few, many or a class for expanded clones.

TRBV5-5,TRBJ2-1,TRBD2,.,CASSPRLAGVSNEQFF,TGTGCCAGCAGCCCGCGGCTAGCGGGGGTTAGTAATGAGCAGTTCTTC
TRBV4-3,TRBJ2-7,.,many,CASSQTGLLGEQYF,TGCGCCAGCAGCCAAACGGGCCTATTGGGGGAGCAGTACTTC
TRBV7-9,TRBJ1-6,TRBD1,.,CASSTTGGELYSPLHF,TGTGCCAGCAGCACGACAGGGGGCGAGTTGTATTCACCCCTCCACTTT
TRBV6-1,TRBJ2-3,.,few,CASSEVRPADTQYF,TGTGCCAGCAGTGAAGTAAGGCCCGCAGATACGCAGTATTTT
TRBV15,TRBJ2-5,.,.,CATSRVGTQETQYF,TGTGCCACCAGCAGGGTCGGGACACAAGAGACCCAGTACTTC
TRBV3-1,TRBJ1-3,.,.,CASSQGDTRNTIYF,TGTGCCAGCAGCCAAGGGGACACAAGAAACACCATATATTTT
TRBV12-3/TRBV12-4,TRBJ1-2,TRBD1,.,CASSLGRGQENYGYTF,TGTGCCAGCAGTTTAGGTAGAGGACAGGAAAACTATGGCTACACCTTC
TRBV3-1,TRBJ1-5,TRBD1,.,CASSPGTGRQPQHF,TGTGCCAGCAGCCCGGGGACAGGGCGGCAGCCCCAGCATTTT
TRBV18,TRBJ2-7,.,few,CASSPTQGKVYEQYF,TGTGCCAGCTCACCAACCCAAGGAAAAGTCTACGAGCAGTACTTC
TRBV10-2,TRBJ1-2,.,few,CASRGGSLYGYTF,TGCGCCAGCAGGGGGGGTAGCCTGTATGGCTACACCTTC
TRBV5-1,TRBJ2-3,.,.,CASSLGQPGYTDTQYF,TGCGCCAGCAGCTTGGGACAGCCTGGCTACACAGATACGCAGTATTTT
TRBV19,TRBJ1-2,.,few,CASSIRENYGYTF,TGTGCCAGTAGTATCCGGGAAAACTATGGCTACACCTTC
TRBV29-1,TRBJ1-2,.,few,CSVEEGRSYTF,TGCAGCGTTGAAGAAGGTCGTAGCTACACCTTC
TRBV7-2,TRBJ2-1,TRBD2,many,CASSSLWGGRTYNEQFF,TGTGCCAGCAGCTCCCTTTGGGGCGGGAGGACCTACAATGAGCAGTTCTTC
TRBV30,TRBJ2-7,.,few,CAWSDRSYEQYF,TGTGCCTGGAGTGACAGATCCTACGAGCAGTACTTC
TRBV20-1,TRBJ2-7,.,.,CSARAPTGRSGYEQYF,TGCAGTGCTAGAGCGCCGACAGGGAGGAGCGGCTACGAGCAGTACTTC